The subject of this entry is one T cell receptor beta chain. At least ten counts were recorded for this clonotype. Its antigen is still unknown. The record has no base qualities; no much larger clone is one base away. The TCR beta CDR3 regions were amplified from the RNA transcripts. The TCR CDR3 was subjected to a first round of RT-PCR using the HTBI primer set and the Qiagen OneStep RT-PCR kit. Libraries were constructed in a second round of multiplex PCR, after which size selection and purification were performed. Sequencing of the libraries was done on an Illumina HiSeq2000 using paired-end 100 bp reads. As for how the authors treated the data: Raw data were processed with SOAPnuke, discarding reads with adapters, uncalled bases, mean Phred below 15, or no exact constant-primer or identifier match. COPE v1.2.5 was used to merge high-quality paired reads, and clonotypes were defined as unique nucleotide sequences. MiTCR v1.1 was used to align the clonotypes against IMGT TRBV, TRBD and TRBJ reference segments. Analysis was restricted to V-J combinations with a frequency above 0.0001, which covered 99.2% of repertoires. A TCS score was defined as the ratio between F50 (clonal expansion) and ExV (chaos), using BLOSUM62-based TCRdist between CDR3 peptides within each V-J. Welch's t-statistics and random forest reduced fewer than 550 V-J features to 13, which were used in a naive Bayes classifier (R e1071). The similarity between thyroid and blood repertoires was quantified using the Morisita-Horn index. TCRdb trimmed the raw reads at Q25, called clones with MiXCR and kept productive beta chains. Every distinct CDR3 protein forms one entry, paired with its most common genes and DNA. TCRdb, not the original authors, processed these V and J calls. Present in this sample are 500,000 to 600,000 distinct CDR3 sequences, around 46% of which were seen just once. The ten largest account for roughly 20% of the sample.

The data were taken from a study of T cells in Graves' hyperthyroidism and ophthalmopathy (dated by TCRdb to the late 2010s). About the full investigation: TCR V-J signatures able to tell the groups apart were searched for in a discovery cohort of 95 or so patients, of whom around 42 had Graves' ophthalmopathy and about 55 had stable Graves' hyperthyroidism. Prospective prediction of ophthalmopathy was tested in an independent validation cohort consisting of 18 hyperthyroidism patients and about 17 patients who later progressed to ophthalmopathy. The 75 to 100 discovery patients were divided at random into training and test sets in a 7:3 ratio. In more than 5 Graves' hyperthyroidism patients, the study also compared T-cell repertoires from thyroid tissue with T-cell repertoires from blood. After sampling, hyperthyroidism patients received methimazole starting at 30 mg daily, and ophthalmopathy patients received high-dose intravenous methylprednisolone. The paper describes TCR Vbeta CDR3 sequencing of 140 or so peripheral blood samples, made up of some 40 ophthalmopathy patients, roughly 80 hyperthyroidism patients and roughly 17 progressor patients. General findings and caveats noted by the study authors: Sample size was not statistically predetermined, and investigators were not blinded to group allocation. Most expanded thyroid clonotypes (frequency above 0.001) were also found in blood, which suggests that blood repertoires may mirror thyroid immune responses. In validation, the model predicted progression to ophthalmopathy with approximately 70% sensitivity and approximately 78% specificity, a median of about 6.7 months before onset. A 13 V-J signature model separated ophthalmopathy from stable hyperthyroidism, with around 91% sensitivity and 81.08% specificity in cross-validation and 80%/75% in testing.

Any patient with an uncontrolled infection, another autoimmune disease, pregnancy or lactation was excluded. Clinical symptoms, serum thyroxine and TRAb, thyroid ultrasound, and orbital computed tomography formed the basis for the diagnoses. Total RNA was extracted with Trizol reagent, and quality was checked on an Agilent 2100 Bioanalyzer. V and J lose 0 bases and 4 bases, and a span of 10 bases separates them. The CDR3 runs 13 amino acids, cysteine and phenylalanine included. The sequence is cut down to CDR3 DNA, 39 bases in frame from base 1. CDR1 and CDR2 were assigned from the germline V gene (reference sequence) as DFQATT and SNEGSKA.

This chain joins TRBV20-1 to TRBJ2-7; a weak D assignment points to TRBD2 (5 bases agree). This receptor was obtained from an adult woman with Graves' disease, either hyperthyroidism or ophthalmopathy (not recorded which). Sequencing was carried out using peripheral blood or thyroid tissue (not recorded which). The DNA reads TGCAGTGCTAGAGATCAGGCGGGTTACGAGCAGTACTTC. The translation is CSARDQAGYEQYF.